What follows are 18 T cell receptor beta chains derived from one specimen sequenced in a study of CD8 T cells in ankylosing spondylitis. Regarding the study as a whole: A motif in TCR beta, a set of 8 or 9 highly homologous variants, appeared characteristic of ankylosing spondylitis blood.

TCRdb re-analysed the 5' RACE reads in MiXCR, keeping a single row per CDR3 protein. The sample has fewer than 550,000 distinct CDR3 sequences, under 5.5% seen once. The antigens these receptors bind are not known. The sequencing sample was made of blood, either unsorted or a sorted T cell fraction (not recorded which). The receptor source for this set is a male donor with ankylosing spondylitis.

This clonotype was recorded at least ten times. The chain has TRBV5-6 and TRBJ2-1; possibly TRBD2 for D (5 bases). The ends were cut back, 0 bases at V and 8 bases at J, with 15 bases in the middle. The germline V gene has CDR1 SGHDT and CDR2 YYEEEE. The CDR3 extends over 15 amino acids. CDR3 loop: CASSLGTRGGHEQFF. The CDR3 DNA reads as TGTGCCAGCAGCTTGGGCACGAGAGGAGGTCATGAGCAGTTCTTC.

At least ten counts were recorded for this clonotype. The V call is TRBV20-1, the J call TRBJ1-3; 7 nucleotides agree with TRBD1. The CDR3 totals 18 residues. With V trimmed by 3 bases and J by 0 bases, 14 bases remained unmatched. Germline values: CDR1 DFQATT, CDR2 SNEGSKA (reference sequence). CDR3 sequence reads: CSASPPPGTANSGNTIYF. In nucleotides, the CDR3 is TGCAGTGCTAGTCCACCTCCCGGGACAGCCAACTCTGGAAACACCATATATTTT.

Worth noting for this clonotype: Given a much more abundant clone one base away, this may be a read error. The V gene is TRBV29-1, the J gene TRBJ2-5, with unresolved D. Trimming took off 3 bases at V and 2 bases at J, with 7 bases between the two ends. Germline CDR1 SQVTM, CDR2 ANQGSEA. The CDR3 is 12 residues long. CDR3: CSVECLQETQYF. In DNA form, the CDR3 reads TGCAGCGTTGAGTGTTTGCAAGAGACCCAGTACTTC.

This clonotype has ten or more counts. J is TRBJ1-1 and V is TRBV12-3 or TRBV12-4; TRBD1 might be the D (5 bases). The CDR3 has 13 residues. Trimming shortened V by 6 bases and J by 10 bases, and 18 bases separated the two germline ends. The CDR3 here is CASSAQGGGGAFF. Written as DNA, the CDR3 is TGTGCCAGCAGCGCTCAGGGAGGTGGTGGAGCTTTCTTT.

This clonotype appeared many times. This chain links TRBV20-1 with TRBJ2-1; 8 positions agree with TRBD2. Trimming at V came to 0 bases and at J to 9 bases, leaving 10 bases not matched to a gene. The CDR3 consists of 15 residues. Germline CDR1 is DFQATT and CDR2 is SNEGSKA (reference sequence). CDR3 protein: CSAREGSGKFSEQFF. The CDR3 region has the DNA TGCAGTGCTAGAGAGGGTAGCGGGAAGTTCAGTGAGCAGTTCTTC.

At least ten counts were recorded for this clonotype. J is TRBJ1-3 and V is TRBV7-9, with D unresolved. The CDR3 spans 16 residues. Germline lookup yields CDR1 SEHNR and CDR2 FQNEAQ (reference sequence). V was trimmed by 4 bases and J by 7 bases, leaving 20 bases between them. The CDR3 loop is CASSSTLRLQGNTIYF. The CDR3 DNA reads TGTGCCAGCAGCTCAACCCTACGGTTACAAGGGAACACCATATATTTT.

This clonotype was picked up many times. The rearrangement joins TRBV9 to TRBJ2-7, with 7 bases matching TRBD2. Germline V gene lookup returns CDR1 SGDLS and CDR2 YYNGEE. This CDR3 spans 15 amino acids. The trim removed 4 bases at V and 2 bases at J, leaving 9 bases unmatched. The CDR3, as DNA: TGTGCCAGCAGCCCCGGCGGGAGCGGGCCCTACGAGCAGTACTTC. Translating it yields CASSPGGSGPYEQYF.

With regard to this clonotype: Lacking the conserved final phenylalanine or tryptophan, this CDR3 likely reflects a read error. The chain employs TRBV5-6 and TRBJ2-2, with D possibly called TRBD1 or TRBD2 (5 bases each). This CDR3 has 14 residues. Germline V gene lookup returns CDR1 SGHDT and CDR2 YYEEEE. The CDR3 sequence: CASSSGVLTGALFC. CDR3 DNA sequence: TGTGCCAGCAGCTCCGGGGTCCTCACCGGGGCGCTGTTTTGT.

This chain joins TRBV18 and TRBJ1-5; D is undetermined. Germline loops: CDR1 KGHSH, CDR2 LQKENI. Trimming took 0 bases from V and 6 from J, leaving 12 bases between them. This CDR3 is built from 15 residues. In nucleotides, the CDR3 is TGTGCCAGCTCACCACCAGATGGGGAGGGTCAGCCCCAGCATTTT. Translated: CASSPPDGEGQPQHF. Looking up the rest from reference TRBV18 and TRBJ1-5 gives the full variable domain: NAGVMQNPRHLVRRRGQEARLRCSPMKGHSHVYWYRQLPEEGLKFMVYLQKENIIDESGMPKERFSAEFPKEGPSILRIQQVVRGDSAAYFCASSPPDGEGQPQHFGDGTRLSIL.

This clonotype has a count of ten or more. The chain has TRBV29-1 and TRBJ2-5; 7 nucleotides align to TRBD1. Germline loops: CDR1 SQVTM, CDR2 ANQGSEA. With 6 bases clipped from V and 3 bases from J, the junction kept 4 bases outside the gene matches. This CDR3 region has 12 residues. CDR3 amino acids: CSVRQGEETQYF. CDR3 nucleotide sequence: TGCAGCGTGCGGCAGGGGGAAGAGACCCAGTACTTC. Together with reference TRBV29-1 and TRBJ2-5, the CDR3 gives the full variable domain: SAVISQKPSRDICQRGTSLTIQCQVDSQVTMMFWYRQQPGQSLTLIATANQGSEATYESGFVIDKFPISRPNLTFSTLTVSNMSPEDSSIYLCSVRQGEETQYFGPGTRLLVL.

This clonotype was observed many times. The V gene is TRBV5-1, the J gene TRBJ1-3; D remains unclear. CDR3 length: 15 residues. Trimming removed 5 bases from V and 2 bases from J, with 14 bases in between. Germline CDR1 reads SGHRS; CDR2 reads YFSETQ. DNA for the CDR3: TGCGCCAGCAGAGCGGCGGGGTCGGCTGGAAACACCATATATTTT. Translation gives CASRAAGSAGNTIYF.

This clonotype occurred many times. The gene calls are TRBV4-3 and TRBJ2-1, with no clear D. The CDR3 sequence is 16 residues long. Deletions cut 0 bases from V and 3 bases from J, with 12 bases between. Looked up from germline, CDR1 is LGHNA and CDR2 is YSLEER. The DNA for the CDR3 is TGCGCCAGCAGCCAAGATCTTGGGATTCTCTACAATGAGCAGTTCTTC. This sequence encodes CASSQDLGILYNEQFF.

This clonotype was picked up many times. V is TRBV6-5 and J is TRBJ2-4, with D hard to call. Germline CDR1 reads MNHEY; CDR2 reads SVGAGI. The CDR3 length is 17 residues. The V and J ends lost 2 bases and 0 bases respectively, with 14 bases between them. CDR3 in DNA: TGTGCCAGCAGTTACGAGGTCGGATTTCTAGCCAAAAACATTCAGTACTTC. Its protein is CASSYEVGFLAKNIQYF.

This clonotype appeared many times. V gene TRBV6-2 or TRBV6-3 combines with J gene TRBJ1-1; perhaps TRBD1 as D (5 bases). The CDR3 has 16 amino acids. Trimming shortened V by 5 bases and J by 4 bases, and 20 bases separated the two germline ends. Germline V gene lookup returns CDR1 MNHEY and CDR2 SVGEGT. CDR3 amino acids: CASSVGSGPVATEAFF. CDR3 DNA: TGTGCCAGCAGTGTCGGGTCGGGGCCAGTCGCCACTGAAGCTTTCTTT.

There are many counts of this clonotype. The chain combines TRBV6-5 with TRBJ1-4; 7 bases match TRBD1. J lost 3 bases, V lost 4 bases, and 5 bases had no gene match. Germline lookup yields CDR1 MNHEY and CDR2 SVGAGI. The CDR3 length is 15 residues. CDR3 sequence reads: CASSSRDRSNEKLFF. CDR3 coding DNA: TGTGCCAGCAGTTCGCGGGACAGATCTAATGAAAAACTGTTTTTT.

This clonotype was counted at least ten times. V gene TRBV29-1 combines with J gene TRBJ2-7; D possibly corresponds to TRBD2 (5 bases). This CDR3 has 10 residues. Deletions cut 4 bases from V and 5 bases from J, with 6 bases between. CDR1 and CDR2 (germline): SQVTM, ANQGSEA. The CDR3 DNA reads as TGCAGCGTTGTGGAGGACGAGCAGTACTTC. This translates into CSVVEDEQYF.

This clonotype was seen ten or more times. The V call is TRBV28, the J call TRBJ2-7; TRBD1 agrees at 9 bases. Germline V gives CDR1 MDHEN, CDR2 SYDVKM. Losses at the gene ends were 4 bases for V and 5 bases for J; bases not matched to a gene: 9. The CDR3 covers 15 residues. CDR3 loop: CASSSPGTGPDEQYF. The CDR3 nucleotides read TGTGCCAGCAGTTCTCCCGGGACAGGGCCTGACGAGCAGTACTTC.

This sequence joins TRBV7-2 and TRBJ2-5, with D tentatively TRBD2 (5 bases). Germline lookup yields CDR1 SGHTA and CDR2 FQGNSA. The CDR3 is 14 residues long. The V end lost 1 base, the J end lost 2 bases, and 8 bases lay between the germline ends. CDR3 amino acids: CASSLGGNQETQYF. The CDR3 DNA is TGTGCCAGCAGCTTAGGAGGGAATCAAGAGACCCAGTACTTC.